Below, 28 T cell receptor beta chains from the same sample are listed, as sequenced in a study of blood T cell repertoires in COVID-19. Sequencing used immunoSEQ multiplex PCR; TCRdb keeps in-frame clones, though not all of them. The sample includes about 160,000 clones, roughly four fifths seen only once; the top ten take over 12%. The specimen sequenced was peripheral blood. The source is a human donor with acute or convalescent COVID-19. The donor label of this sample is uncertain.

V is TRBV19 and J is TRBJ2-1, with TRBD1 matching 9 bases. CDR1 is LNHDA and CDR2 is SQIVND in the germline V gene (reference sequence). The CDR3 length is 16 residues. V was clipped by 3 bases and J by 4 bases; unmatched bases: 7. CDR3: CASSIRGQGTYNEQFF. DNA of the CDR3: TGTGCCAGTAGTATTAGGGGACAGGGCACTTACAATGAGCAGTTCTTC.

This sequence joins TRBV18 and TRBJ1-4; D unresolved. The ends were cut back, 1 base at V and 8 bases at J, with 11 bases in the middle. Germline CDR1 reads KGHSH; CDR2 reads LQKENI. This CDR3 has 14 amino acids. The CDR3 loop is CASSPQRGGEKLFF. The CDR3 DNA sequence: TGTGCCAGCTCACCACAGCGGGGAGGGGAAAAACTGTTTTTT.

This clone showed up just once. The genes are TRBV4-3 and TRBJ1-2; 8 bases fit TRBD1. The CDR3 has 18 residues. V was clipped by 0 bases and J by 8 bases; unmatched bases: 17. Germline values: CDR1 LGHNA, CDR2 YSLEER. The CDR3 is CASSQDTGRGRWGSGYTF. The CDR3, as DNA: TGCGCCAGCAGCCAAGATACGGGCAGGGGGCGATGGGGGTCCGGCTACACCTTC.

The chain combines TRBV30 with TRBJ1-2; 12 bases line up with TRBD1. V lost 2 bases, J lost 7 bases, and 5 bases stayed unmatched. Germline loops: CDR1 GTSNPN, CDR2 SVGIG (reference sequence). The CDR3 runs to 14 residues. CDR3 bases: TGTGCCTGGAGTAGGGGACAGGGGGCGGGTGGCTACACCTTC. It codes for CAWSRGQGAGGYTF.

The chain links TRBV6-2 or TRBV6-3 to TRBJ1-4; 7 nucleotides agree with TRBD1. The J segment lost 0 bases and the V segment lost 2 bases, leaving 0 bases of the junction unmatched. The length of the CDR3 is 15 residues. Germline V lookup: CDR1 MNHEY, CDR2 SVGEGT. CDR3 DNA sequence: TGTGCCAGCAGTTACCAGGGGGCAACTAATGAAAAACTGTTTTTT. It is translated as CASSYQGATNEKLFF.

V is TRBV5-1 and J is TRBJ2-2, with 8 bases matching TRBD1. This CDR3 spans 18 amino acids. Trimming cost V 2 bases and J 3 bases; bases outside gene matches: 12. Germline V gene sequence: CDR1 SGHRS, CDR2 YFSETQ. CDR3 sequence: CASSLLRSDRDYTGELFF. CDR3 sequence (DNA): TGCGCCAGCAGCTTACTCCGTTCGGACAGGGACTACACCGGGGAGCTGTTTTTT.

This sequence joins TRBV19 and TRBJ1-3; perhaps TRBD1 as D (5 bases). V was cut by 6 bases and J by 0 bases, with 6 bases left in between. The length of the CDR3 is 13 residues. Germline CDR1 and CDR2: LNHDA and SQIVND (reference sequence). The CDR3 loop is CASRTASGNTIYF. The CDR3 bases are TGTGCCAGTAGGACAGCCTCTGGAAACACCATATATTTT.

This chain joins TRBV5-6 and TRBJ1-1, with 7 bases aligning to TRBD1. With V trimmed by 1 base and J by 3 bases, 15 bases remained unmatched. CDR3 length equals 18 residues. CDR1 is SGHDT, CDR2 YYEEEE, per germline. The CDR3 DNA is TGTGCCAGCAGCTTGTCCCCAGGGGGAGGTCGTAGGGACACTGAAGCTTTCTTT. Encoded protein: CASSLSPGGGRRDTEAFF.

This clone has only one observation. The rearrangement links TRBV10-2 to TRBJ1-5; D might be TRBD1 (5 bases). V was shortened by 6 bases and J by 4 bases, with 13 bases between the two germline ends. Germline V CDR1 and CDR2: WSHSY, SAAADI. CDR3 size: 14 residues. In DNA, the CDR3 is TGCGCCAGCAGCAGGGCTATGAGGAATCAGCCCCAGCATTTT. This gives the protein CASSRAMRNQPQHF.

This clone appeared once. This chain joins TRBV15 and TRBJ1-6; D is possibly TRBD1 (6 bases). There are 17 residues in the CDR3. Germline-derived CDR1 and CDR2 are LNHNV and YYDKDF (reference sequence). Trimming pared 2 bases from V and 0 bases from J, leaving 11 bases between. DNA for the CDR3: TGTGCCACCAGCAGATCGAAGGGGGTCTCCTATAATTCACCCCTCCACTTT. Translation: CATSRSKGVSYNSPLHF.

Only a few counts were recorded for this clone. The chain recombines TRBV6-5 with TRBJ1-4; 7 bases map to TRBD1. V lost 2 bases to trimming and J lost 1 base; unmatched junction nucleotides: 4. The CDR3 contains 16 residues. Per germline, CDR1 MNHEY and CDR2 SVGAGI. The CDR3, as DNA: TGTGCCAGCAGTTACACATACAGGGGAACTAATGAAAAACTGTTTTTT. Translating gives CASSYTYRGTNEKLFF.

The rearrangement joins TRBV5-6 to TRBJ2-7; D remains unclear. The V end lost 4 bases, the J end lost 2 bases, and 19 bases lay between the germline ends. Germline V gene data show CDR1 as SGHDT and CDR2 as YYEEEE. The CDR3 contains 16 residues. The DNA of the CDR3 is TGTGCCAGCAGCGAGGTCGGTAGCCCTCCCCCCTACGAGCAGTACTTC. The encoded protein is CASSEVGSPPPYEQYF.

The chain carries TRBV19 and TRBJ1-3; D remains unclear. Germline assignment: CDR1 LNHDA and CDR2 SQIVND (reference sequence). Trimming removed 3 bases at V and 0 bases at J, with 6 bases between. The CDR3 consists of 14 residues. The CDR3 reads CASSIDTSGNTIYF. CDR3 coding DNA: TGTGCCAGTAGTATTGACACCTCTGGAAACACCATATATTTT.

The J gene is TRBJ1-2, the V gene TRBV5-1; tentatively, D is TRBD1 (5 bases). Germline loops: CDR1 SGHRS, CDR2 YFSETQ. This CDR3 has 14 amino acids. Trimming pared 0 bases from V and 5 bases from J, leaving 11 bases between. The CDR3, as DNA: TGCGCCAGCAGCTTGGAACAGGCGCGTTATGGCTACACCTTC. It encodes CASSLEQARYGYTF.

In DNA form, the CDR3 reads TGCGCCAGCAGCCACACCGGGACTAGCGGAGAGGGTGAGCAGTTCTTC. This translates into CASSHTGTSGEGEQFF. This chain links TRBV5-1 with TRBJ2-1; 11 positions match TRBD2. V shed 4 bases, J shed 9 bases, and the junction held 12 bases outside the gene matches. This CDR3 comprises 16 residues. Germline CDR1 reads SGHRS; CDR2 reads YFSETQ.

The CDR3 spells CASSLRETSSGYTF. For the CDR3, the DNA is TGTGCCAGCAGTCTACGGGAAACATCCTCTGGCTACACCTTC. V and J are TRBV2 and TRBJ1-2, with D uncertain. CDR1 is SNHLY and CDR2 is FYNNEI in the germline V gene. The V end was cut by 5 bases, the J end by 7 bases, with 17 bases between. The CDR3 is made up of 14 amino acids.

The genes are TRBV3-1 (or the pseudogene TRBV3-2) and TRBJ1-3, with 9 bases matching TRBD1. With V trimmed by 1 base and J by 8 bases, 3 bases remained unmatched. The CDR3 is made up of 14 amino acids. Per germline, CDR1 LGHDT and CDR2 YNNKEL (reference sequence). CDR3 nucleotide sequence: TGTGCCAGCAGCCAAGGCCACAGGGGGCACACCATATATTTT. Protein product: CASSQGHRGHTIYF.

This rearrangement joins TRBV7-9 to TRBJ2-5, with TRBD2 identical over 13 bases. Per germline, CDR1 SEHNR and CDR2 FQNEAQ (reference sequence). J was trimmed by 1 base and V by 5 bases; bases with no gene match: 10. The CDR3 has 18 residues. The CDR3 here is CASSPGTSGELLQETQYF. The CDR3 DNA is TGTGCCAGCAGCCCTGGGACTAGCGGGGAGCTCCTCCAAGAGACCCAGTACTTC.

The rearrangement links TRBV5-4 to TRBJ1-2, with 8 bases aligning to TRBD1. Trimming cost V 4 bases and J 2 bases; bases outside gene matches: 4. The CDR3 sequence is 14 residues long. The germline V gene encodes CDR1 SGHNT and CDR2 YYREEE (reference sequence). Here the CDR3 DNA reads TGTGCCAGCAGCCCGGACAGGGAAAACTATGGCTACACCTTC. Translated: CASSPDRENYGYTF.

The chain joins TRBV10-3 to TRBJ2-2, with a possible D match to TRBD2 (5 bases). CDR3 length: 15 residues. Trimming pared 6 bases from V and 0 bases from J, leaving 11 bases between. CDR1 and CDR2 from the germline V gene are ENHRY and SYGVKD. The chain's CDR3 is CAIRGTGSNTGELFF. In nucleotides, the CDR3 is TGTGCCATCAGGGGTACGGGGTCGAACACCGGGGAGCTGTTTTTT.

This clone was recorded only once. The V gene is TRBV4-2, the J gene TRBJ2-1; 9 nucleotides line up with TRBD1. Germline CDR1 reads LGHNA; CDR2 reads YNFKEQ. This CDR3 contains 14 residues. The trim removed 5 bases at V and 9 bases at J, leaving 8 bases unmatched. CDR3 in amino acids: CASSDRGGLGEQFF. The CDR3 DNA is TGTGCCAGCAGCGACAGGGGGGGCCTGGGTGAGCAGTTCTTC.

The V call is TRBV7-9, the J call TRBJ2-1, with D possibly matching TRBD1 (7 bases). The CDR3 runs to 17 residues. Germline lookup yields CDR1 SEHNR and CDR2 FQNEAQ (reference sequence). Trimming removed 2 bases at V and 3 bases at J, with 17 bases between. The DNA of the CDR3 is TGTGCCAGCAGCTTATTGAGCCAGGGGGGTTTCTACAATGAGCAGTTCTTC. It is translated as CASSLLSQGGFYNEQFF.

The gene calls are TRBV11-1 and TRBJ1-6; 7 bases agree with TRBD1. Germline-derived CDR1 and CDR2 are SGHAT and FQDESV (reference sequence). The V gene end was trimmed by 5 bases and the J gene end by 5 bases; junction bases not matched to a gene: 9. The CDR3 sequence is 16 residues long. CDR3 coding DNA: TGTGCCAGCAGCGCCGGAGGACAGGTCAATAATTCACCCCTCCACTTT. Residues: CASSAGGQVNNSPLHF.

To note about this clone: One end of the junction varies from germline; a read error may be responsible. CDR3 in DNA: TGTGCCAGGAGGGGCCGTAATGAAAAACTGTTTTTT. It yields the protein CARRGRNEKLFF. This sequence joins TRBV30 and TRBJ1-4; perhaps TRBD1 as D (5 bases). The CDR3 spans 12 residues. Germline CDR1 and CDR2: GTSNPN and SVGIG (reference sequence).

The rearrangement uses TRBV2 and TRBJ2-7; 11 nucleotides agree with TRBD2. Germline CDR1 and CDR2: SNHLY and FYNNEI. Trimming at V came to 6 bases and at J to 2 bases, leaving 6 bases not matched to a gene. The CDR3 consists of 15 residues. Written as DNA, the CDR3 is TGTGCCAGCAGACTAACTAGCGGGGGCCCCTACGAGCAGTACTTC. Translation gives CASRLTSGGPYEQYF.

The DNA for the CDR3 is TGTGCCAGCAGCCTCCCGGGACAGGGCGCGGGGGCTGAAGCTTTCTTT. It specifies CASSLPGQGAGAEAFF. The chain employs TRBV3-1 (or the pseudogene TRBV3-2) and TRBJ1-1; 9 bases match TRBD1. The CDR3 is 16 residues long. V shed 4 bases and J 6 bases; nucleotides not matched to a gene: 12. Germline loops: CDR1 LGHDT, CDR2 YNNKEL (reference sequence).

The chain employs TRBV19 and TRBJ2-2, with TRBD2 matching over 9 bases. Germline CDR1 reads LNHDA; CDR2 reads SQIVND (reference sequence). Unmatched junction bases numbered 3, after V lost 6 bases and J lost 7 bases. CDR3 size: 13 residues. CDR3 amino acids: CASRGLAVGELFF. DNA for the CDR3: TGTGCCAGTAGGGGACTAGCCGTCGGGGAGCTGTTTTTT. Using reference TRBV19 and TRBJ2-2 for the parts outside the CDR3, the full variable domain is DGGITQSPKYLFRKEGQNVTLSCEQNLNHDAMYWYRQDPGQGLRLIYYSQIVNDFQKGDIAEGYSVSREKKESFPLTVTSAQKNPTAFYLCASRGLAVGELFFGEGSRLTVL.

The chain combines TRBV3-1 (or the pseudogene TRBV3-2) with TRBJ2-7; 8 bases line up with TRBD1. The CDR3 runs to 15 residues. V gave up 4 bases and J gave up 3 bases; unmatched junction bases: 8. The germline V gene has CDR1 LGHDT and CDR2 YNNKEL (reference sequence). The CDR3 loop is CASSPDRGHFYEQYF. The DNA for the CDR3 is TGTGCCAGCAGCCCCGACAGGGGCCACTTCTACGAGCAGTACTTC.